These 2 T cell receptor beta chains share one sample of origin, sequenced in a study of breast tumors, draining lymph nodes, adjacent tissues. TCRdb reprocessed the multiplex PCR reads via MiXCR and lists one record per CDR3 protein. The table has fewer than 300,000 distinct CDR3 sequences, approximately 29% seen once. Breast cancer patients provided tissue from their axillary draining lymph nodes. The source material was axillary lymph node tissue. These receptors came from a female donor with breast cancer. Some clones in this sample may be carry-over from other donors' samples.

This rearrangement joins TRBV20-1 to TRBJ2-3; TRBD2 matches at 7 bases. V shed 1 base and J 11 bases; nucleotides not matched to a gene: 15. CDR3 length: 15 residues. Germline values: CDR1 DFQATT, CDR2 SNEGSKA (reference sequence). The CDR3 DNA reads TGCAGTGCTAGAGTAGGACTAGGGATCAACAATGAGCAGTATTTT. It specifies CSARVGLGINNEQYF.

This clonotype has just one count. One junction end disagrees with the germline gene, perhaps due to a read error. The chain employs TRBV5-1 and TRBJ2-7; D gene ambiguous. Germline V gives CDR1 SGHRS, CDR2 YFSETQ. This CDR3 has 14 amino acids. In DNA, the CDR3 is TGTGCCAGCAACACCACGGGCGTCCCCTACGAGCAGTACTTC. It encodes CASNTTGVPYEQYF.